The rows below give T cell receptor beta chains drawn from one sample of a study of CXCR3-negative and CXCR3-positive naive CD8 T cells. One entry per CDR3 protein, without DNA, is what TCRdb gives after re-calling the 5' RACE reads. This table lists fewer than 65,000 distinct CDR3 sequences. The sequenced sample was naive CXCR3+ CD8+ T cells from blood. The receptors were gathered from a human donor in good health. Some clones in this sample may be carry-over from other donors' samples. Each CDR3 is given with its conserved first and last residue. Fields, in order: J gene, clone size, V gene, CDR3 length, CDR3 protein. Clone size is stated in some rows and not others, as once, few, many or a class when expanded.

>TRBJ2-7|.|TRBV7-9|14
CASSSTGGSYEQYF
>TRBJ2-7|.|TRBV6-2/TRBV6-3|16
CASSYTRTAPGYEQYF
>TRBJ2-7|.|TRBV7-9|12
CASQQGDYEQYF
>TRBJ1-3|.|TRBV21-1|17
CASSNDQLRISGNTIYF
>TRBJ1-2|.|TRBV20-1|13
CSASTGLNYGYTF
>TRBJ2-2|.|TRBV4-1|16
CASSQAGVPNTGELFF
>TRBJ2-1|.|TRBV14|11
CASSRGNEQFF
>TRBJ2-3|.|TRBV7-9|15
CASSPRTSSVDTQYF
>TRBJ2-3|.|TRBV29-1|17
CSVGGVNDLLRTDTQYF
>TRBJ2-2|.|TRBV20-1|18
CSARDGIAGGTDTGELFF
>TRBJ2-7|.|TRBV5-1|14
CASSGWSQAYEQYF
>TRBJ2-1|.|TRBV7-8|17
CASSFRLAGVTYNEQFF
>TRBJ2-3|.|TRBV5-5|19
CASSLATVKGWGATDTQYF
>TRBJ2-5|.|TRBV7-7|16
CAVGTSGGGLQETQYF
>TRBJ2-3|.|TRBV28|14
CASSPPRGTDTQYF
>TRBJ2-1|.|TRBV7-2|16
CASSISGTSSYNEQFF
>TRBJ2-7|.|TRBV4-2|15
CASSQNGQGLYEQYF
>TRBJ2-1|.|TRBV10-3|16
CAISESLGEGHNEQFF
>TRBJ2-1|.|TRBV12-3/TRBV12-4|15
CASSFGTSGDNEQFF
>TRBJ2-5|.|TRBV29-1|19
CSVEPGLAGVHLLGETQYF
>TRBJ1-2|.|TRBV20-1|16
CSARDPRVRANYGYTF
>TRBJ1-2|.|TRBV28|14
CASSSPVTNYGYTF
>TRBJ2-3|.|TRBV5-1|16
CASSSAWAGGTDTQYF
>TRBJ2-3|.|TRBV5-1|18
CASSLASSSGGRTDTQYF
>TRBJ1-5|.|TRBV27|14
CASTLGPKNQPQHF
>TRBJ2-5|.|TRBV28|14
CASMRTGFQETQYF
>TRBJ2-7|.|TRBV7-2|16
CASSPDGTGFVYEQYF
>TRBJ2-7|.|TRBV20-1|18
CSARDLMGLAGVTYEQYF
>TRBJ2-1|.|TRBV12-3/TRBV12-4|15
CASSPDRVSANEQFF
>TRBJ2-1|.|TRBV5-1|14
CASSLGQGADEQFF
>TRBJ1-1|.|TRBV4-1|14
CASKGVQTNTEAFF
>TRBJ2-7|.|TRBV6-5|16
CASSYVQGPLSYEQYF
>TRBJ2-5|.|TRBV29-1|15
CSGGDRTRSQETQYF
>TRBJ2-1|.|TRBV12-3/TRBV12-4|12
CASSFVAHEQFF
>TRBJ2-1|.|TRBV28|11
CASSLSGAQFF
>TRBJ1-1|.|TRBV6-1|14
CASSEAGGNTEAFF
>TRBJ2-7|.|TRBV29-1|13
CSIPGQGPYEQYF
>TRBJ1-1|.|TRBV29-1|12
CSVGEANTEAFF
>TRBJ2-5|.|TRBV7-9|18
CASSPGTSGGALQETQYF
>TRBJ2-7|.|TRBV29-1|13
CSVLWGNSYEQYF
>TRBJ1-1|.|TRBV7-9|13
CASGDRGNTEAFF
>TRBJ2-4|.|TRBV7-2|17
CASSSIRQGGPKNIQYF
>TRBJ2-5|.|TRBV11-2|16
CASSPGRGPAKETQYF
>TRBJ1-4|medium-sized|TRBV15|11
CATRSGEKLFF
>TRBJ2-1|.|TRBV20-1|16
CSAAGIGLAGELEQFF
>TRBJ1-1|.|TRBV11-3|16
CASSRTDPHWNTEAFF
>TRBJ2-7|.|TRBV29-1|13
CSVVPGHSYEQYF
>TRBJ2-1|.|TRBV27|13
CASSLTDYNEQFF
>TRBJ2-5|.|TRBV12-3/TRBV12-4|13
CASRTGGLETQYF
>TRBJ2-1|.|TRBV29-1|15
CSVEGTSGTYNEQFF
>TRBJ2-2|.|TRBV29-1|13
CSVEPRDTGELFF
>TRBJ2-7|.|TRBV6-5|19
CASSYGPTSGSVGAYEQYF
>TRBJ2-7|.|TRBV29-1|13
CSVRSGTVYEQYF
>TRBJ2-1|.|TRBV7-9|13
CASGGSSYNEQFF
>TRBJ1-1|.|TRBV29-1|11
CSVEGGSEAFF
>TRBJ1-2|.|TRBV12-3/TRBV12-4|14
CASRSTGPDYGYTF
>TRBJ2-1|.|TRBV4-2|17
CASSLLGSGGAHNEQFF
>TRBJ2-7|.|TRBV6-2/TRBV6-3|15
CASSPRNGRLYEQYF
>TRBJ2-7|.|TRBV28|18
CASSFPPGQGGPAYEQYF